This TCR beta chain appears in the sequencing data of a study of shared clonotypes between healthy human individuals. Study-wide background: Serving as donors were two women and three men, whose ages spanned 18 to 49.

Findings and caveats of the study: Shared clonotypes across all four donors exceeded non-shared ones in generation probability.

The V gene's germline CDR1 is SGHAT and CDR2 FQNNGV. The ends lost 5 bases at V and 3 bases at J; junction bases unmatched: 7. The CDR3 consists of 15 residues. In the authors' methods: Quality scores were absent from the junction-only immunoSEQ sequences, so filtering differed. Here immunoSEQ multiplex PCR was the method, and the copy in TCRdb shows in-frame clones only, minus some. Clone size and V and J calls were adopted from that table, with D and trimming inferred from the DNA. The sample consists of fewer than 1.4 million clones, approximately 78% of them appearing once. Note on this clone: The antigen remains undetermined.

Researchers partitioned CD4+ cells into CD45RA+ naive and CD45RA-negative memory subsets. This rearrangement joins TRBV11-2 to TRBJ2-7; 10 bases align to TRBD1. The source material was memory CD4+ T cells from PBMCs. Subset indicated: CD45RA-negative fraction. This TCR derives from a man aged 18 to 29 in good health. Some clones in this sample may be carry-over from other donors' samples. Written as DNA, the CDR3 is TGTGCCAGCAGCAGAGGGACAGGGGACGGCTACGAGCAGTACTTC. Its translation is CASSRGTGDGYEQYF.